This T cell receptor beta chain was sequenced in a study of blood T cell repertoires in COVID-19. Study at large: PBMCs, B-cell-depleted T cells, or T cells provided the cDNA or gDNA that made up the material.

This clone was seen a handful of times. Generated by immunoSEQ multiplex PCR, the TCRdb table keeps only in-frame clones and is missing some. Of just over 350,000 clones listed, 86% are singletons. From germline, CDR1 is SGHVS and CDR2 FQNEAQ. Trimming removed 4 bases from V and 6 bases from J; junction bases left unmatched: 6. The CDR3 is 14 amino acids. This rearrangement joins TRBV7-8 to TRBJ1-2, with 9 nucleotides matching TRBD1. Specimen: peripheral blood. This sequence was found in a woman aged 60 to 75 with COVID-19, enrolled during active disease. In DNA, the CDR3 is TGTGCCAGCAGCTCCACAGGACAGGGGAATGGCTACACCTTC. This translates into CASSSTGQGNGYTF.